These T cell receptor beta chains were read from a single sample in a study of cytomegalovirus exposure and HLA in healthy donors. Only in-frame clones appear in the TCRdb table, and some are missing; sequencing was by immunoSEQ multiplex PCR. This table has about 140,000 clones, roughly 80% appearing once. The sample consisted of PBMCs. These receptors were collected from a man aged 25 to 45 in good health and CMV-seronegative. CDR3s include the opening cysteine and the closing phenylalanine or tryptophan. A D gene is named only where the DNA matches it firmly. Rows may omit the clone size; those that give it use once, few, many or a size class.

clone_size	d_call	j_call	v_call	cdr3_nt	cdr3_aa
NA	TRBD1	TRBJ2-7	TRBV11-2	TGTGCCAGCAGCCCCCCGACAGGGCCCTACGAGCAGTACTTC	CASSPPTGPYEQYF
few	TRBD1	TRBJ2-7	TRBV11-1	TGTGCCAGCAGCTACGCCGGGACAGGGGTCGAGCAGTACTTC	CASSYAGTGVEQYF
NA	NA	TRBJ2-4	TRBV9	TGTGCCAGCAGTCGCAGCTGGGGCGGGGCTAGCAAAAACATTCAGTACTTC	CASSRSWGGASKNIQYF
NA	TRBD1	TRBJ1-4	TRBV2	TGTGCCAGCTTAGCCGGGACAGGGGATGAAAAACTGTTTTTT	CASLAGTGDEKLFF
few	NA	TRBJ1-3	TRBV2	TGTGCCAGCAGTTTTGGTAGCTCTGGAAACACCATATATTTT	CASSFGSSGNTIYF
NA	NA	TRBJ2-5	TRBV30	TGTGCCTGGAGTGACTTCCAAGAGACCCAGTACTTC	CAWSDFQETQYF
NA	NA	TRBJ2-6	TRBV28	TGTGCCAGCAGTCCCGGACACGGGTCCTACTCTGGGGCCAACGTCCTGACTTTC	CASSPGHGSYSGANVLTF
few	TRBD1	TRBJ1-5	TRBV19	TGTGCCAGTGGAAAGACAGGGGCGGGTCAGCCCCAGCATTTT	CASGKTGAGQPQHF
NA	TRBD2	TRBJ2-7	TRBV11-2	TGTGCCAGCAGCTTAGATATGGCGGGAGGGGTCTACGAGCAGTACTTC	CASSLDMAGGVYEQYF
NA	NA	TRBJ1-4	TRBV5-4	TGTGCCAGCAGCAGAACAGGGCAAGCAGGGGAAAAACTGTTTTTT	CASSRTGQAGEKLFF
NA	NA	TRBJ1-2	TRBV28	TGTGCCAGCAATCTAGGGAGGGGAAACTATGGCTACACCTTC	CASNLGRGNYGYTF
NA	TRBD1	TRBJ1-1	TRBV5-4	TGTGCCAGCAGTCCGGGACAGCTTACCACTGAAGCTTTCTTT	CASSPGQLTTEAFF
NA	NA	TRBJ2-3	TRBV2	TGTGCCAGCAAGGGAACGGGAGAAACAGATACGCAGTATTTT	CASKGTGETDTQYF
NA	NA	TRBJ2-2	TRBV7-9	TGTGCCAGCAGCATAACAGGGAGGAACACCGGGGAGCTGTTTTTT	CASSITGRNTGELFF
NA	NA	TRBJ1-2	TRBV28	TGTGCCAGCAGTTCACCGGACTGGGACTATGGCTACACCTTC	CASSSPDWDYGYTF
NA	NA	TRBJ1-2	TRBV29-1	TGCAGCGTTGAAGATCCGGAGAATGGCTACACCTTC	CSVEDPENGYTF
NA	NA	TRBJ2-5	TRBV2	TGTGCCAGCAGTGGCCCCGGGACTGAGGAGACCCAGTACTTC	CASSGPGTEETQYF
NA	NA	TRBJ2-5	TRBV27	TGTGCCAGCAGTTTATCTCGGGGAGAGACCCAGTACTTC	CASSLSRGETQYF
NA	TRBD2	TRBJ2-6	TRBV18	TGTGCCAGCTCACCAGTGCTAGCGGGAGTAGGGGCCAACGTCCTGACTTTC	CASSPVLAGVGANVLTF
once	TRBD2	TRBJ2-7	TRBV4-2	TGTGCCAGCAGCCAAGCCATCCCACGGGGCGGGAGTTCCTACGAGCAGTACTTC	CASSQAIPRGGSSYEQYF
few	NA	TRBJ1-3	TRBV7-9	TGTGCCAGCAGCTTAGCTGGGGCAGAAAACACCATATATTTT	CASSLAGAENTIYF
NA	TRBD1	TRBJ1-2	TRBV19	TGTGCCAGTAACCGGGACAGGGGAGACTATGGCTACACCTTC	CASNRDRGDYGYTF
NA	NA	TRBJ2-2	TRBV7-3	TGTGCCAGCAGCTTCGGCGGGGCGAACACCGGGGAGCTGTTTTTT	CASSFGGANTGELFF
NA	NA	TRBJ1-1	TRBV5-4	TGTGCCAGCAGCTCGGGAGGTTACACTGAAGCTTTCTTT	CASSSGGYTEAFF
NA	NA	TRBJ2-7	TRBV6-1	TGTGCCAGCAGTGAAACAGGCGGGAACGAGCAGTACTTC	CASSETGGNEQYF
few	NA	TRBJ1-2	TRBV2	TGTGCCAGCAGTGGGACAGAAGCATCCTATGGCTACACCTTC	CASSGTEASYGYTF
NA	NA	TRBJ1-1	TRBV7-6	TGTGCCAGCAGCGGGACATTGAACACTGAAGCTTTCTTT	CASSGTLNTEAFF
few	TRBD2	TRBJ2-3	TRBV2	TGTGCCAGCAGCCCAAGTAGCGGGAGCCTTCCAAGCACGCAGTATTTT	CASSPSSGSLPSTQYF
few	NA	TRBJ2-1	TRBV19	TGTGCCAGTAGTCCAGGGCGCCATGAGCAGTTCTTC	CASSPGRHEQFF
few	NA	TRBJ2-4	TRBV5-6	TGTGCCAGCAGCTTGTACGGGGAAAACATTCAGTACTTC	CASSLYGENIQYF
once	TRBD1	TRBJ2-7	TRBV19	TGTGCCAGTAGTATAACCTTCGGGACAGGGCGTTACGAGCAGTACTTC	CASSITFGTGRYEQYF
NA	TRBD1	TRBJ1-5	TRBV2	TGTGCCAGCAGTTTTGGGACAGGGGGCTCTCAGCCCCAGCATTTT	CASSFGTGGSQPQHF
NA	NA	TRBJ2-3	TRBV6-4	TGTGCCAGCAGTGACTCGGTAGGGGGAACAGATACGCAGTATTTT	CASSDSVGGTDTQYF
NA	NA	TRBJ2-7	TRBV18	TGTGCCAGCTCACCCCTTGTTACAGCTATCTACGAGCAGTACTTC	CASSPLVTAIYEQYF
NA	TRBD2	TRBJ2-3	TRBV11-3	TGTGCCAGCAGCTTAGGACTAGCGGGCCACACAGATACGCAGTATTTT	CASSLGLAGHTDTQYF